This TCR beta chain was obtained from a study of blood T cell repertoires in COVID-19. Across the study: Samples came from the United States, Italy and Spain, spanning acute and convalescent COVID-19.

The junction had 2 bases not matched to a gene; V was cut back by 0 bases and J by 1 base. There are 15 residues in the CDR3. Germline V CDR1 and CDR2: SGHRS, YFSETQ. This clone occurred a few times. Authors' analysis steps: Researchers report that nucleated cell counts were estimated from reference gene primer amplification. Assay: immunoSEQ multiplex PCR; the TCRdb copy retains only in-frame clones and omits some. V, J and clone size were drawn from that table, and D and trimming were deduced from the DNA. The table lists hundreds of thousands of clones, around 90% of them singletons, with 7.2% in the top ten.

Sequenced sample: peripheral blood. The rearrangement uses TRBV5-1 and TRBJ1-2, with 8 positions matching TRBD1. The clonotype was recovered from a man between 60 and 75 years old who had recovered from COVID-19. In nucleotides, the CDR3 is TGCGCCAGCAGCTTGGCAGGGGGCCTTAACTATGGCTACACCTTC. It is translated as CASSLAGGLNYGYTF. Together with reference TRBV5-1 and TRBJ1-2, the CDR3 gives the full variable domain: KAGVTQTPRYLIKTRGQQVTLSCSPISGHRSVSWYQQTPGQGLQFLFEYFSETQRNKGNFPGRFSGRQFSNSRSEMNVSTLELGDSALYLCASSLAGGLNYGYTFGSGTRLTVV.